A selection of T cell receptor beta chains follows, all from one sample in a study of blood T cell repertoires in COVID-19. The method was immunoSEQ multiplex PCR; TCRdb's version includes in-frame clones alone and lacks a portion of them. This sample has about 200,000 clones, with approximately 87% found just once. The sequencing sample was made of peripheral blood. The receptors here all came from a woman aged 70-85 years with acute or convalescent COVID-19. CDR3s include the opening cysteine and the closing phenylalanine or tryptophan. The D gene is left open where the match is weak. Rows give clone size only sometimes, using once, few, many, or a class for an expanded clone.

j_call,clone_size,d_call,v_call,cdr3_aa,cdr3_nt
TRBJ2-1,NA,TRBD1,TRBV6-1,CASSENRGKTYNEQFF,TGTGCCAGCAGTGAAAACAGGGGTAAAACCTACAATGAGCAGTTCTTC
TRBJ2-1,NA,TRBD1,TRBV24-1,CASGRQGAGEQFF,TGTGCCTCCGGTAGGCAGGGGGCCGGGGAGCAGTTCTTC
TRBJ2-1,NA,TRBD2,TRBV7-9,CASRSRTSLSNEQFF,TGTGCCAGCAGATCTAGGACTAGCCTAAGTAATGAGCAGTTCTTC
TRBJ1-2,NA,TRBD1,TRBV14,CASGRTGVNYGYTF,TGTGCCAGCGGACGAACAGGGGTAAACTATGGCTACACCTTC
TRBJ2-3,NA,TRBD2,TRBV3-1/TRBV3-2,CASSQRGGDTQYF,TGTGCCAGCAGCCAACGGGGGGGAGATACGCAGTATTTT
TRBJ2-1,NA,TRBD2,TRBV19,CASKRGGGYSYNEQFF,TGTGCCAGTAAAAGAGGCGGGGGTTATTCCTACAATGAGCAGTTCTTC
TRBJ1-4,NA,TRBD1,TRBV5-6,CASSLQTGGYEKLFF,TGTGCCAGCAGCTTACAGACAGGGGGATATGAAAAACTGTTTTTT
TRBJ2-1,NA,TRBD1,TRBV15,CATSRGGGPYNEQFF,TGTGCCACCAGCAGAGGAGGGGGCCCCTACAATGAGCAGTTCTTC
TRBJ2-7,NA,TRBD1,TRBV27,CASSREQGARYEQYF,TGTGCCAGCAGTCGCGAACAGGGGGCTAGATACGAGCAGTACTTC
TRBJ2-3,NA,NA,TRBV11-1,CASSLASGFTDTQYF,TGTGCCAGCAGCTTAGCTAGCGGATTCACAGATACGCAGTATTTT
TRBJ2-1,NA,TRBD2,TRBV4-3,CASSQDVGLAGANEQFF,TGCGCCAGCAGCCAAGATGTCGGACTAGCGGGAGCAAATGAGCAGTTCTTC
TRBJ1-1,once,NA,TRBV18,CASSPRSGALEAFF,TGTGCCAGCTCACCAAGATCTGGGGCGCTTGAAGCTTTCTTT
TRBJ1-4,NA,NA,TRBV4-2,CASSPSREKLFF,TGTGCCAGCAGCCCCTCCCGGGAAAAACTGTTTTTT
TRBJ2-4,NA,NA,TRBV6-5,CASSYDSGGPNIQYF,TGTGCCAGCAGTTACGATTCGGGTGGCCCAAACATTCAGTACTTC
TRBJ2-3,once,TRBD1,TRBV27,CASSPGTGSPDTQYF,TGTGCCAGCAGTCCTGGGACAGGGTCTCCAGATACGCAGTATTTT
TRBJ2-2,NA,NA,TRBV18,CASSPSGARANTGELFF,TGTGCCAGCTCACCATCAGGGGCCCGAGCGAACACCGGGGAGCTGTTTTTT